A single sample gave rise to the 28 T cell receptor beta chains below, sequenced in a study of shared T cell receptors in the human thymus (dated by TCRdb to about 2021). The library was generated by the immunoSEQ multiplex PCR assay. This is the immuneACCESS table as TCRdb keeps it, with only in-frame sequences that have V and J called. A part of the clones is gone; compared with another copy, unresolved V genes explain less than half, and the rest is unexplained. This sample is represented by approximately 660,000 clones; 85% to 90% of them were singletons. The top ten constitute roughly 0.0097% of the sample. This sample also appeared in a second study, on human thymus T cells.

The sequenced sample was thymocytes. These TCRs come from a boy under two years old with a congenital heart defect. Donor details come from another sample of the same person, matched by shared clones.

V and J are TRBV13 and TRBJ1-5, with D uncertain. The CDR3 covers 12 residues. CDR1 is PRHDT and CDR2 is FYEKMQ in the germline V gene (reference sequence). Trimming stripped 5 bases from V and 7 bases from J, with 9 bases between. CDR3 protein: CASSQAKQPQHF. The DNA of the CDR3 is TGTGCCAGCAGCCAAGCCAAACAGCCCCAGCATTTT. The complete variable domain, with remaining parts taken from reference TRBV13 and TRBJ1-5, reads AAGVIQSPRHLIKEKRETATLKCYPIPRHDTVYWYQQGPGQDPQFLISFYEKMQSDKGSIPDRFSAQQFSDYHSELNMSSLELGDSALYFCASSQAKQPQHFGDGTRLSIL.

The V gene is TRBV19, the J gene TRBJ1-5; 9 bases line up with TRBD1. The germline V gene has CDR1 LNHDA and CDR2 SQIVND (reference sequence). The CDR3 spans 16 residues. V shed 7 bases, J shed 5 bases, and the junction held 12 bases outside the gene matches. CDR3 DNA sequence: TGTGCCAGTAAAAACCCACAGGGGGCGGAGGATCAGCCCCAGCATTTT. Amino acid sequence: CASKNPQGAEDQPQHF.

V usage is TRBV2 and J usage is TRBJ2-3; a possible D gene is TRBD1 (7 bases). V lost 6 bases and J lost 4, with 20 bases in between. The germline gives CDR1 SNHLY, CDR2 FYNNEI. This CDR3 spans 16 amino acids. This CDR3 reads CASRNRTTGTADTQYF. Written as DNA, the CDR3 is TGTGCCAGCAGGAACCGGACTACTGGGACAGCAGATACGCAGTATTTT.

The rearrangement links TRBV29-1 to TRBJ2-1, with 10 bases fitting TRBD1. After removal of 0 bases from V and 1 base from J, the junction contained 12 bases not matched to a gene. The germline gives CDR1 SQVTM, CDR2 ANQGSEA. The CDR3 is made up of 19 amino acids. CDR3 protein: CSVEDWRDRGLSSYNEQFF. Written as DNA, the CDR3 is TGCAGCGTTGAAGATTGGCGAGACAGGGGGCTTTCATCCTACAATGAGCAGTTCTTC.

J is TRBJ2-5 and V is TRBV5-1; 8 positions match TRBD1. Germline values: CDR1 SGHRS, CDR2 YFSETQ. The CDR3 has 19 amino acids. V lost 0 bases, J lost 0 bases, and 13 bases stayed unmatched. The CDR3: CASSLEETSRGPYQETQYF. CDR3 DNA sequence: TGCGCCAGCAGCTTGGAGGAGACTTCCAGGGGGCCCTACCAAGAGACCCAGTACTTC.

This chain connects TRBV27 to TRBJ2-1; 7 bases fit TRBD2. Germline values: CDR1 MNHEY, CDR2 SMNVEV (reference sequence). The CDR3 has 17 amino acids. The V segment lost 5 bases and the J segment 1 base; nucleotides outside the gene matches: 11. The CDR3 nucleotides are TGTGCCAGCAGTCCCCTCCGAGGAGCGGGGTCCTACAATGAGCAGTTCTTC. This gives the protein CASSPLRGAGSYNEQFF.

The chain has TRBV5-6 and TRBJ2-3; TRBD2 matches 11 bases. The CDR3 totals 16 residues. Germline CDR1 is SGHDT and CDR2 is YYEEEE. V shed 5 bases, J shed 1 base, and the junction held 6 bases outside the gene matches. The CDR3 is CASSSSGRLRTDTQYF. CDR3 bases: TGTGCCAGCAGTTCTAGCGGGAGGTTACGCACAGATACGCAGTATTTT.

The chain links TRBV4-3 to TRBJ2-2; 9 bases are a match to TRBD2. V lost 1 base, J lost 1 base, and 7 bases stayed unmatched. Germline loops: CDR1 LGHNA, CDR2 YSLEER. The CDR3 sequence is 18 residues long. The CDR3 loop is CASSQVSSGGENTGELFF. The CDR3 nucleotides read TGCGCCAGCAGCCAAGTGAGTAGCGGGGGCGAGAACACCGGGGAGCTGTTTTTT.

This chain's CDR3 is CASSLDPPTGGYGYTF. The CDR3 bases are TGTGCCAGCAGCTTAGATCCCCCGACAGGGGGCTATGGCTACACCTTC. This chain connects TRBV11-2 to TRBJ1-2; 9 bases align to TRBD1. J was trimmed by 4 bases and V by 0 bases; bases with no gene match: 6. CDR3 length equals 16 residues. The germline V gene encodes CDR1 SGHAT and CDR2 FQNNGV.

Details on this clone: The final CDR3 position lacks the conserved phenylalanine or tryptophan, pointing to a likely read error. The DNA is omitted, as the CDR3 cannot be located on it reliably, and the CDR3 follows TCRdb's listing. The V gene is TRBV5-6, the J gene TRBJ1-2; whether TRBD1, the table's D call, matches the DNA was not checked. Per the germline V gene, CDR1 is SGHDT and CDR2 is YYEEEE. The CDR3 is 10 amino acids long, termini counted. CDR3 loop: CASSLKGARS.

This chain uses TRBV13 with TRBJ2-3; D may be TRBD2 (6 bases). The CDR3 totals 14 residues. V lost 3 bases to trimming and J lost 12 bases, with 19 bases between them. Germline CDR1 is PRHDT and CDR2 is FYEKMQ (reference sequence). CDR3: CASSFTSLGKDQYF. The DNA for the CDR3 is TGTGCCAGCAGCTTCACTAGCTTGGGGAAAGACCAGTATTTT.

CDR3 amino acids: CASSPPGQGSNYGYTF. In DNA, the CDR3 is TGCGCCAGCAGCCCACCCGGACAAGGGTCTAACTATGGCTACACCTTC. The chain uses TRBV5-1 and TRBJ1-2; D possibly corresponds to TRBD1 (5 bases). V gave up 4 bases and J gave up 0 bases, with 16 bases separating them. The CDR3 is made up of 16 amino acids. Germline V gives CDR1 SGHRS, CDR2 YFSETQ.

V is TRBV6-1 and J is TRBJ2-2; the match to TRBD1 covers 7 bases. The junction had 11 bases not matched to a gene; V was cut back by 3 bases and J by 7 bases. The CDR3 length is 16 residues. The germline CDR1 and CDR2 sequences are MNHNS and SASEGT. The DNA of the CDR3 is TGTGCCAGCAGTGACTTTAAGGGGGCACGGGGCGGGGAGCTGTTTTTT. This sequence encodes CASSDFKGARGGELFF.

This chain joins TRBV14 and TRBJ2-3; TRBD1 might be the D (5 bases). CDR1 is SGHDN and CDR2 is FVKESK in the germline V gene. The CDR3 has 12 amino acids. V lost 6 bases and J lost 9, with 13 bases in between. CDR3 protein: CASSQPQGTQYF. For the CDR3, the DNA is TGTGCCAGCAGTCAACCCCAGGGAACGCAGTATTTT. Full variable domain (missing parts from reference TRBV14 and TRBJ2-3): EAGVTQFPSHSVIEKGQTVTLRCDPISGHDNLYWYRRVMGKEIKFLLHFVKESKQDESGMPNNRFLAERTGGTYSTLKVQPAELEDSGVYFCASSQPQGTQYFGPGTRLTVL.

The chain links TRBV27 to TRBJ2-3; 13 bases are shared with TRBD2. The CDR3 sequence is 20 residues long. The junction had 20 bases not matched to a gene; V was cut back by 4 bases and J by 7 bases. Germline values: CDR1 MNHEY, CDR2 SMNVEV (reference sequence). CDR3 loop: CASSSWTSGRGLGTTHTQYF. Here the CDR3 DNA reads TGTGCCAGCAGTTCTTGGACTAGCGGGAGAGGTTTGGGCACGACACATACGCAGTATTTT.

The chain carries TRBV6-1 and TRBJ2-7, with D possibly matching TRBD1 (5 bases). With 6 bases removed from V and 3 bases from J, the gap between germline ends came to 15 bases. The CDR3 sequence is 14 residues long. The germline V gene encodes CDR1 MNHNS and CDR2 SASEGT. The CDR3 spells CASRPDETVYEQYF. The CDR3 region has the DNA TGTGCCAGCAGACCGGATGAGACAGTCTACGAGCAGTACTTC.

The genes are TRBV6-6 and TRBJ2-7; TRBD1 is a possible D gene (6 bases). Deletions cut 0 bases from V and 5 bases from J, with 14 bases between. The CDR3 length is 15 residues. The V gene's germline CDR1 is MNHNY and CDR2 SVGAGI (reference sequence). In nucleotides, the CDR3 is TGTGCCAGCAGTTACTCGACGGCAGGGGCGGACGAGCAGTACTTC. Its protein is CASSYSTAGADEQYF.

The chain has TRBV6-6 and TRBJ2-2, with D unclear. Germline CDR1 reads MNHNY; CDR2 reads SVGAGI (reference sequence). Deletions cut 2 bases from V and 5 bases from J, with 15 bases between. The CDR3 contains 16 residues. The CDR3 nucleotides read TGTGCCAGCAGTTACCTACGGGTTCCGTTAACCGGGGAGCTGTTTTTT. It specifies CASSYLRVPLTGELFF.

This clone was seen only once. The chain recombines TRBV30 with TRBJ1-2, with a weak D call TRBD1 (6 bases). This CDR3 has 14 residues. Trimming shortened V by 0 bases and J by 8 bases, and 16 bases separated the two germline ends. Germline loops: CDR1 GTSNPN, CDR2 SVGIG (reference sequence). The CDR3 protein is CAWSVRGGTRGYTF. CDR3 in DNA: TGTGCCTGGAGTGTACGAGGGGGGACTAGGGGCTACACCTTC.

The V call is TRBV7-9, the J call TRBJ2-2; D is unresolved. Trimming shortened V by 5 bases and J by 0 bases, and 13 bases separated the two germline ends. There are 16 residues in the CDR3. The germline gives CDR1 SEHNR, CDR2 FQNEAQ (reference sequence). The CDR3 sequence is CASSPVGQANTGELFF. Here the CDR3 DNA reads TGTGCCAGCAGCCCTGTTGGGCAGGCGAACACCGGGGAGCTGTTTTTT.

CDR3 nucleotide sequence: TGTGCCAGCAGCCAAGATCTCGCGGGAGGTGCCCCAGAGACCCAGTACTTC. Translating it yields CASSQDLAGGAPETQYF. The chain employs TRBV4-2 and TRBJ2-5, with 8 nucleotides matching TRBD2. This CDR3 contains 17 residues. The germline V gene has CDR1 LGHNA and CDR2 YNFKEQ. Trimming removed 0 bases from V and 4 bases from J; junction bases left unmatched: 10.

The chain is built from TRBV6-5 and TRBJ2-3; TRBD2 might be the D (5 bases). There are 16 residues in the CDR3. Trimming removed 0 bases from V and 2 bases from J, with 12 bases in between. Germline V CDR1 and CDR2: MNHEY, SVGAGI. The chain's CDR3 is CASSYSELVVTDTQYF. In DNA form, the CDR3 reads TGTGCCAGCAGTTACTCGGAACTAGTTGTCACAGATACGCAGTATTTT.

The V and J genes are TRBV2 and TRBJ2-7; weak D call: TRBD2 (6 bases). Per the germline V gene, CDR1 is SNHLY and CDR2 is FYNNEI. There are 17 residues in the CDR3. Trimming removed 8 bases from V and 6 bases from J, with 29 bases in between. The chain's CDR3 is CASAGSRRSGRLGEQYF. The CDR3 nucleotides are TGTGCCAGCGCGGGAAGTCGACGTTCTGGAAGGTTGGGCGAGCAGTACTTC.

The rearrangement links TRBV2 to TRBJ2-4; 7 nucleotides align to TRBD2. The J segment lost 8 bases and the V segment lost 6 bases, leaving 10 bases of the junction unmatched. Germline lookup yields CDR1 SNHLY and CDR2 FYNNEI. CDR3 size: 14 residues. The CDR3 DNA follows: TGTGCCAGCAGGGGGAGGGCGGGAGAGGACATTCAGTACTTC. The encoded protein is CASRGRAGEDIQYF.

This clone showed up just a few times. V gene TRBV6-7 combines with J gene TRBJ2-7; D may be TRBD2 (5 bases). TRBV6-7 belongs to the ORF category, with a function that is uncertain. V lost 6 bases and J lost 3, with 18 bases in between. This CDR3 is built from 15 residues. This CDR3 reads CASSPGWVECYEQYF. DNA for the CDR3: TGTGCCAGCAGCCCGGGGTGGGTTGAGTGCTACGAGCAGTACTTC.

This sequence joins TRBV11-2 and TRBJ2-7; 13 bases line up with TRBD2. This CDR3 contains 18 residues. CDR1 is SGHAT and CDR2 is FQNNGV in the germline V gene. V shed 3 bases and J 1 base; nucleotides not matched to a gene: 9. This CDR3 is CASSFRTSGRAWSYEQYF. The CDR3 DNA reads TGTGCCAGCAGCTTCCGAACTAGCGGGAGGGCCTGGTCCTACGAGCAGTACTTC.

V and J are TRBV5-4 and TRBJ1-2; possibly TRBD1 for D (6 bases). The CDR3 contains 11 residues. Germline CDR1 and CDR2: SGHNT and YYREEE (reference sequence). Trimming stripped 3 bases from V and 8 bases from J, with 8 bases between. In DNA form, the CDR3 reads TGTGCCAGCAGCTCCAGGGGCGGCTACACCTTC. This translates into CASSSRGGYTF. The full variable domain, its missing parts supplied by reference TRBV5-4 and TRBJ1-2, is ETGVTQSPTHLIKTRGQQVTLRCSSQSGHNTVSWYQQALGQGPQFIFQYYREEENGRGNFPPRFSGLQFPNYSSELNVNALELDDSALYLCASSSRGGYTFGSGTRLTVV.

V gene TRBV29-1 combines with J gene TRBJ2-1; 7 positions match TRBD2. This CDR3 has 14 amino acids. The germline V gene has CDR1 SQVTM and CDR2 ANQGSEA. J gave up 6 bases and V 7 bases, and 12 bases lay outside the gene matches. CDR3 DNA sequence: TGCAGCGCCGAAAGCGGGAACCCCCCCAATGAGCAGTTCTTC. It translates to CSAESGNPPNEQFF.